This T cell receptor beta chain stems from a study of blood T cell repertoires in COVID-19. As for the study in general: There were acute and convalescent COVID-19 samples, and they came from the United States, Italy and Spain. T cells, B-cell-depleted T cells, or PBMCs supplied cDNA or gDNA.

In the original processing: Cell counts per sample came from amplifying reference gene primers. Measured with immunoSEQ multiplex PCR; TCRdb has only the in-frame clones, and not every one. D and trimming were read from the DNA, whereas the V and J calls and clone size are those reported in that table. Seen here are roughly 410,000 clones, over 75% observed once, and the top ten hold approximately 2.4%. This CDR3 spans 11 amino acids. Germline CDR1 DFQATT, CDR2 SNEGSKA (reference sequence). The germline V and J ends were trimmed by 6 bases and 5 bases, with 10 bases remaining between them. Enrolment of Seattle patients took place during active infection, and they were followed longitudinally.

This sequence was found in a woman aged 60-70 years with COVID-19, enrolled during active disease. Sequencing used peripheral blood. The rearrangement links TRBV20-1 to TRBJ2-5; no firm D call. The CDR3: CSASLRETQYF. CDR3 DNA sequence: TGCAGTGCGTCCCTCAGGGAGACCCAGTACTTC.